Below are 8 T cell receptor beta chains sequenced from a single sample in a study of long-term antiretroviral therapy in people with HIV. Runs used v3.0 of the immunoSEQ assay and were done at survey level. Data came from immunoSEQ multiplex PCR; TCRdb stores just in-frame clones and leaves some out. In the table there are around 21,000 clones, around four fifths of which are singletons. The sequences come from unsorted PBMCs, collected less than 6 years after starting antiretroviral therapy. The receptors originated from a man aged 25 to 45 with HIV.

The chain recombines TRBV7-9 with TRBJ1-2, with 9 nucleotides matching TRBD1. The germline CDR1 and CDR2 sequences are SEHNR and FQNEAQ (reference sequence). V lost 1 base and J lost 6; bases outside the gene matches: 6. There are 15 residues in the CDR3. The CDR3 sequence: CASSLGGTGINGYTF. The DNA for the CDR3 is TGTGCCAGCAGCTTAGGGGGGACAGGGATTAATGGCTACACCTTC.

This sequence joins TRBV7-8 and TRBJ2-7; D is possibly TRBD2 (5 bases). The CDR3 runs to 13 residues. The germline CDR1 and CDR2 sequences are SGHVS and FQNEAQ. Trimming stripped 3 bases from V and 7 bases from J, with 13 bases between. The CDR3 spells CASSFGGFWEQYF. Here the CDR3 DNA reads TGTGCCAGCAGCTTTGGCGGGTTCTGGGAGCAGTACTTC.

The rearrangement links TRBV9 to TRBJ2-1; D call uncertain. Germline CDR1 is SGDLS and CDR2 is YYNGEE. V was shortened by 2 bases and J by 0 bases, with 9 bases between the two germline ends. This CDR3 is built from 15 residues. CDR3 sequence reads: CASSVAINSYNEQFF. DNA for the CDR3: TGTGCCAGCAGCGTCGCCATAAACTCCTACAATGAGCAGTTCTTC.

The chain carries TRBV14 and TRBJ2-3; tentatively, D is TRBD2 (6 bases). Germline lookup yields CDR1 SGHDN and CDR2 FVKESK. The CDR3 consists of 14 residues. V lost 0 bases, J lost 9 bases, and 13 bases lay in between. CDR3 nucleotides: TGTGCCAGCAGCCAAGATCGGAGGGCTTCAACGCAGTATTTT. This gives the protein CASSQDRRASTQYF.

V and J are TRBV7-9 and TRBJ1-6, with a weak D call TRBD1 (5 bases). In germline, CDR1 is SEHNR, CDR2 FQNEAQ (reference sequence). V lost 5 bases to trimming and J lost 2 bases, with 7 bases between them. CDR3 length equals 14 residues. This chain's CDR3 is CASSLGAYNSPLHF. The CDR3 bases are TGTGCCAGCAGCCTAGGGGCCTATAATTCACCCCTCCACTTT.

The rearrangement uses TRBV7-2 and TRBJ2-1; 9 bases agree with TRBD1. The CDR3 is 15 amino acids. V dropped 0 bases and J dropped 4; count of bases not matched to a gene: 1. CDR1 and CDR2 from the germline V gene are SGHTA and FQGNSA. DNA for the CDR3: TGTGCCAGCAGCTTAGCACAGGGGGCGTACAATGAGCAGTTCTTC. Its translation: CASSLAQGAYNEQFF.

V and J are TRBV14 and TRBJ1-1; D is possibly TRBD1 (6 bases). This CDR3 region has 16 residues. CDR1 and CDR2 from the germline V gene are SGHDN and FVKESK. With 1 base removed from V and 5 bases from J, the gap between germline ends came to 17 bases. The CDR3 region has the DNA TGTGCCAGCAGCCAAGTGGACAGTGATGAATTGACTGAAGCTTTCTTT. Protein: CASSQVDSDELTEAFF.

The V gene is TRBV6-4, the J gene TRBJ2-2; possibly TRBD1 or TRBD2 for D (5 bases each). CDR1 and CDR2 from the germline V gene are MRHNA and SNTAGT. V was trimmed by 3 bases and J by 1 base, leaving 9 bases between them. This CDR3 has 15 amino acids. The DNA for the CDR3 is TGTGCCAGCAGTGAGTGGGGGAAGAACACCGGGGAGCTGTTTTTT. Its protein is CASSEWGKNTGELFF.